A selection of T cell receptor beta chains follows, all from one sample in a study of blood T cell repertoires in COVID-19. Measured with immunoSEQ multiplex PCR; TCRdb has only the in-frame clones, and not every one. The repertoire includes about 190,000 clones, about four fifths of them detected once, and less than 3.5% sits in the top ten. Sequenced sample: PBMCs or T cells enriched from blood (not recorded which). These receptors were obtained from a woman aged 25 to 39 who had been exposed to COVID-19. Each CDR3 is given with its conserved first and last residue. Fields, in order: V gene, J gene, D gene, clone size, CDR3 DNA, CDR3 protein. D genes are given only for firm matches. Clone sizes are given selectively: once, few, many, or a class where the clone is expanded.

v_call: TRBV25-1; j_call: TRBJ1-4; d_call: NA; clone_size: NA; cdr3_nt: TGTGCCAGCAGTGAATATGAAGCAGGGAGGGATGAAAAACTGTTTTTT; cdr3_aa: CASSEYEAGRDEKLFF
v_call: TRBV6-2/TRBV6-3; j_call: TRBJ1-1; d_call: NA; clone_size: NA; cdr3_nt: TGTGCCAGCAGTTGGGCTCGGGACACCAAAGCTTTCTTT; cdr3_aa: CASSWARDTKAFF
v_call: TRBV7-9; j_call: TRBJ1-4; d_call: NA; clone_size: NA; cdr3_nt: TGTGCCAGCAGCCCCCGGGGTTGGGGTAAAGAAAAACTGTTTTTT; cdr3_aa: CASSPRGWGKEKLFF
v_call: TRBV19; j_call: TRBJ1-4; d_call: NA; clone_size: NA; cdr3_nt: TGTGCCAGTAGTTGGACAGCTAATGAAAAACTGTTTTTT; cdr3_aa: CASSWTANEKLFF
v_call: TRBV11-2; j_call: TRBJ1-5; d_call: NA; clone_size: NA; cdr3_nt: TGTGCCAGCAGCACAAACAGGAATCAGCCCCAGCATTTT; cdr3_aa: CASSTNRNQPQHF
v_call: TRBV6-5; j_call: TRBJ1-4; d_call: NA; clone_size: NA; cdr3_nt: TGTGCCAGCAGTTACTTGGCGGGACGTAGGGGAGAAAAACTGTTTTTT; cdr3_aa: CASSYLAGRRGEKLFF
v_call: TRBV7-2; j_call: TRBJ1-5; d_call: NA; clone_size: NA; cdr3_nt: TGTGCCAGCAGCTTAATGGGCCAGGGTACTCAGCCCCAGCATTTT; cdr3_aa: CASSLMGQGTQPQHF
v_call: TRBV19; j_call: TRBJ2-2; d_call: TRBD2; clone_size: NA; cdr3_nt: TGTGCCACCACCTACGGACTAGCGGGGGGGAGGCGCACCGGGGAGCTGTTTTTT; cdr3_aa: CATTYGLAGGRRTGELFF
v_call: TRBV3-1/TRBV3-2; j_call: TRBJ1-2; d_call: NA; clone_size: NA; cdr3_nt: TGTGCCAGCAGCCAAGAGTCATGGGGCGGTGGCTACACCTTC; cdr3_aa: CASSQESWGGGYTF
v_call: TRBV15; j_call: TRBJ1-3; d_call: NA; clone_size: NA; cdr3_nt: TGTGCCACCAGCAGAGATTTGGGAGGCCTCGGAAACACCATATATTTT; cdr3_aa: CATSRDLGGLGNTIYF
v_call: TRBV29-1; j_call: TRBJ1-2; d_call: NA; clone_size: NA; cdr3_nt: TGCAGCGGTACCGGCCCGGGTGGCTACACCTTC; cdr3_aa: CSGTGPGGYTF
v_call: TRBV24-1; j_call: TRBJ2-2; d_call: TRBD1; clone_size: NA; cdr3_nt: TGTGCCACCACCCCGGGACAGGGAGAAACCGGGGAGCTGTTTTTT; cdr3_aa: CATTPGQGETGELFF
v_call: TRBV5-5; j_call: TRBJ1-5; d_call: TRBD1; clone_size: NA; cdr3_nt: TGTGCCAGCAGCAGGACACAGGGGGTGTCCTATAGCAATCAGCCCCAGCATTTT; cdr3_aa: CASSRTQGVSYSNQPQHF
v_call: TRBV19; j_call: TRBJ2-2; d_call: TRBD1; clone_size: NA; cdr3_nt: TGTGCCAGTAGTAGGGACAGGGGATCGAACACCGGGGAGCTGTTTTTT; cdr3_aa: CASSRDRGSNTGELFF
v_call: TRBV27; j_call: TRBJ1-2; d_call: NA; clone_size: NA; cdr3_nt: TGTGCCAGCAGAAGGAGTGTGACAGATGGCTACACCTTC; cdr3_aa: CASRRSVTDGYTF
v_call: TRBV2; j_call: TRBJ1-4; d_call: NA; clone_size: once; cdr3_nt: TGTGCCAGCAGTGAATTTTCCAGGACAGCAACTAATGAAAAACTGTTTTTT; cdr3_aa: CASSEFSRTATNEKLFF
v_call: TRBV29-1; j_call: TRBJ1-4; d_call: NA; clone_size: NA; cdr3_nt: TGCAGCGTTGGCCTATTCCCGGGAAGTGAAAAACTGTTTTTT; cdr3_aa: CSVGLFPGSEKLFF
v_call: TRBV27; j_call: TRBJ2-2; d_call: NA; clone_size: NA; cdr3_nt: TGTGCCAGCAGTTCCCACGGGACACAGATGAGGGAGCTGTTTTTT; cdr3_aa: CASSSHGTQMRELFF
v_call: TRBV7-2; j_call: TRBJ2-7; d_call: TRBD1; clone_size: NA; cdr3_nt: TGTGCCAGCAGCCCACTGGGACAGTCCCTCTACGAGCAGTACTTC; cdr3_aa: CASSPLGQSLYEQYF
v_call: TRBV7-3; j_call: TRBJ2-1; d_call: TRBD2; clone_size: NA; cdr3_nt: TGTGCCAGCGCCAAGGGCCTAGCGGTATACAATGAGCAGTTCTTC; cdr3_aa: CASAKGLAVYNEQFF
v_call: TRBV6-5; j_call: TRBJ1-1; d_call: NA; clone_size: NA; cdr3_nt: TGTGCCAGCAGTTACGGCTCAGTTGAAGCTTTCTTT; cdr3_aa: CASSYGSVEAFF
v_call: TRBV15; j_call: TRBJ2-7; d_call: NA; clone_size: once; cdr3_nt: TGTGCCACCAGCAGAGCGTCGGAGTACGAGCAGTACTTC; cdr3_aa: CATSRASEYEQYF
v_call: TRBV4-3; j_call: TRBJ2-1; d_call: TRBD2; clone_size: NA; cdr3_nt: TGCGCCAGCAGCCAAGGACCACCTCAAAGCGGGGGGGCCTACAATGAGCAGTTCTTC; cdr3_aa: CASSQGPPQSGGAYNEQFF
v_call: TRBV21-1; j_call: TRBJ2-5; d_call: NA; clone_size: NA; cdr3_nt: TGTGCCAGCAGCAAAGACCCGGGGAGGGAGACCCAGTACTTC; cdr3_aa: CASSKDPGRETQYF
v_call: TRBV7-3; j_call: TRBJ1-1; d_call: NA; clone_size: NA; cdr3_nt: TGTGCCAGCAGCCCCAGGGGAGACGGGACATACACTGAAGCTTTCTTT; cdr3_aa: CASSPRGDGTYTEAFF
v_call: TRBV11-2; j_call: TRBJ2-2; d_call: TRBD2; clone_size: NA; cdr3_nt: TGTGCCAGCAGCCATAGCGGGGGGAACACCGGGGAGCTGTTTTTT; cdr3_aa: CASSHSGGNTGELFF
v_call: TRBV2; j_call: TRBJ1-5; d_call: NA; clone_size: NA; cdr3_nt: TGTGCCAGCAGTGAGATACAGCCTAATCAGCCCCAGCATTTT; cdr3_aa: CASSEIQPNQPQHF
v_call: TRBV3-1/TRBV3-2; j_call: TRBJ2-7; d_call: TRBD2; clone_size: NA; cdr3_nt: TGTGCCAGCAGAACACCCAGCAGCCAAGATTTAGGGCTAGCGGCGGGATACGAGCAGTACTTC; cdr3_aa: CASRTPSSQDLGLAAGYEQYF
v_call: TRBV29-1; j_call: TRBJ1-3; d_call: NA; clone_size: once; cdr3_nt: TGCAGCGTTGACACTGGAAACACCATATATTTT; cdr3_aa: CSVDTGNTIYF
v_call: TRBV2; j_call: TRBJ1-6; d_call: TRBD1; clone_size: NA; cdr3_nt: TGTGCCAGACAGGGGAGCTCCTATAATTCACCCCTCCACTTT; cdr3_aa: CARQGSSYNSPLHF
v_call: TRBV7-9; j_call: TRBJ2-3; d_call: TRBD1; clone_size: NA; cdr3_nt: TGTGCCAGCAGCCCTCGGGACAGGGGAATAGCAGATACGCAGTATTTT; cdr3_aa: CASSPRDRGIADTQYF
v_call: TRBV28; j_call: TRBJ1-1; d_call: NA; clone_size: NA; cdr3_nt: TGTGCCAGCAGTCCCACAGGGAACACTGAAGCTTTCTTT; cdr3_aa: CASSPTGNTEAFF
v_call: TRBV18; j_call: TRBJ1-1; d_call: NA; clone_size: NA; cdr3_nt: TGTGCCAGCTCACCAAGGCTAACGGGTGAAGCTTTCTTT; cdr3_aa: CASSPRLTGEAFF